These 17 T cell receptor beta chains were sequenced from one sample in a study of early T cells in non-severe SARS-CoV-2 infection. TCRdb used MiXCR to reprocess the 5' RACE reads, holding one entry per CDR3 protein. The sample lists fewer than 85,000 distinct CDR3 sequences, 7.5% to 10% occurring once. Material for sequencing was whole blood. Receptors originate from an adult who was a healthcare worker with PCR-confirmed SARS-CoV-2 infection or an uninfected control (not recorded which).

The chain carries TRBV5-4 and TRBJ2-3; tentatively, D is TRBD2 (6 bases). Germline loops: CDR1 SGHNT, CDR2 YYREEE (reference sequence). This CDR3 has 14 residues. V was clipped by 4 bases and J by 5 bases, with 14 bases between them. DNA of the CDR3: TGTGCCAGCAGCGATGGACTACGTGTAGATACGCAGTATTTT. Protein sequence: CASSDGLRVDTQYF.

This clonotype showed up many times. CDR3: CASSKLGTSRTSGNTIYF. The CDR3 region has the DNA TGTGCCAGCAGTAAACTTGGGACATCTAGGACCTCTGGAAACACCATATATTTT. The J gene is TRBJ1-3, the V gene TRBV28; D possibly corresponds to TRBD1 (6 bases). CDR3 length: 18 residues. CDR1 and CDR2 from the germline V gene are MDHEN and SYDVKM. V lost 5 bases and J lost 0, with 20 bases in between. Filled out from reference TRBV28 and TRBJ1-3, the complete variable domain reads DVKVTQSSRYLVKRTGEKVFLECVQDMDHENMFWYRQDPGLGLRLIYFSYDVKMKEKGDIPEGYSVSREKKERFSLILESASTNQTSMYLCASSKLGTSRTSGNTIYFGEGSWLTVV.

Only a few counts were recorded for this clonotype. The CDR3 nucleotides are TGCGCCAGCCGCCCGGGATCCCTGAACACTGAAGCTTTCTTT. This codes for CASRPGSLNTEAFF. The chain recombines TRBV5-1 with TRBJ1-1; D gene ambiguous. V was trimmed by 7 bases and J by 0 bases, leaving 13 bases between them. Germline V gives CDR1 SGHRS, CDR2 YFSETQ. The CDR3 has 14 amino acids.

This clonotype came up a few times. The gene calls are TRBV30 and TRBJ2-7, with 10 bases that match TRBD1. The trim removed 3 bases at V and 3 bases at J, leaving 8 bases unmatched. Per the germline V gene, CDR1 is GTSNPN and CDR2 is SVGIG (reference sequence). This CDR3 region has 15 residues. The CDR3 spells CAWSLRDRGRYEQYF. The CDR3 nucleotides read TGTGCCTGGAGCCTCCGGGACAGGGGTCGCTACGAGCAGTACTTC.

The rearrangement links TRBV20-1 to TRBJ1-6; 8 nucleotides align to TRBD1. V lost 5 bases to trimming and J lost 11 bases; unmatched junction nucleotides: 11. This CDR3 is built from 14 residues. Germline V CDR1 and CDR2: DFQATT, SNEGSKA (reference sequence). CDR3 nucleotide sequence: TGCAGTGCTCGGTTAACAGGGGGGCCCGCACCCCTCCACTTT. It specifies CSARLTGGPAPLHF.

This clonotype was counted at least ten times. The CDR3 nucleotides read TGCAGTGCTAGAGTGGGGACCTCCGGGGCCAACGTCCTGACTTTC. As protein: CSARVGTSGANVLTF. The rearrangement links TRBV20-1 to TRBJ2-6, with D perhaps TRBD1 or TRBD2 (5 bases each). The CDR3 sequence is 15 residues long. Germline CDR1 reads DFQATT; CDR2 reads SNEGSKA (reference sequence). The ends were cut back, 1 base at V and 4 bases at J, with 11 bases in the middle.

This clonotype occurred a few times. The rearrangement links TRBV7-8 to TRBJ2-5; no reliable D call. Germline CDR1 and CDR2: SGHVS and FQNEAQ. With 5 bases removed from V and 5 bases from J, the gap between germline ends came to 6 bases. The CDR3 spans 11 residues. CDR3 in amino acids: CASSSTETQYF. CDR3 sequence (DNA): TGTGCCAGCAGCAGTACCGAGACCCAGTACTTC.

This clonotype appeared a few times. V gene TRBV5-1 combines with J gene TRBJ2-7; TRBD2 matches at 12 bases. Germline CDR1 reads SGHRS; CDR2 reads YFSETQ. This CDR3 is 17 amino acids long. J lost 0 bases, V lost 1 base, and 5 bases had no gene match. CDR3 nucleotide sequence: TGCGCCAGCAGCTTGTCTAGCGGGAGGGCAAGCTCCTACGAGCAGTACTTC. Its protein product is CASSLSSGRASSYEQYF.

The chain is built from TRBV7-3 and TRBJ2-1, with 8 bases that match TRBD2. With 5 bases clipped from V and 4 bases from J, the junction kept 7 bases outside the gene matches. The CDR3 is made up of 15 amino acids. Germline loops: CDR1 SGHTA, CDR2 FQGTGA. CDR3 protein: CASSLSGSPYNEQFF. The CDR3 nucleotides read TGTGCCAGCAGCCTAAGCGGGAGTCCGTACAATGAGCAGTTCTTC. The whole variable domain, remainder taken from reference TRBV7-3 and TRBJ2-1, is GAGVSQTPSNKVTEKGKYVELRCDPISGHTALYWYRQSLGQGPEFLIYFQGTGAADDSGLPNDRFFAVRPEGSVSTLKIQRTERGDSAVYLCASSLSGSPYNEQFFGPGTRLTVL.

This clonotype was picked up many times. The J gene is TRBJ1-3, the V gene TRBV9, with 7 bases fitting TRBD1. This CDR3 is 15 amino acids long. The V and J ends lost 4 bases and 0 bases, in that order; junction bases with no gene match: 4. In germline, CDR1 is SGDLS, CDR2 YYNGEE. Here the CDR3 reads CASSSGTDSGNTIYF. The CDR3 DNA sequence: TGTGCCAGCAGCTCCGGGACAGACTCTGGAAACACCATATATTTT.

This clonotype was seen more than once but under ten times. J is TRBJ1-2 and V is TRBV20-1; D possibly corresponds to TRBD1 (6 bases). V was pared by 4 bases and J by 3 bases, with 12 bases between. Per the germline V gene, CDR1 is DFQATT and CDR2 is SNEGSKA (reference sequence). CDR3 size: 13 residues. The CDR3 here is CSATFKGDYGYTF. In nucleotides, the CDR3 is TGCAGTGCTACCTTTAAGGGGGACTATGGCTACACCTTC.

This clonotype has more than one count but fewer than ten. CDR3 in amino acids: CASSPYREGHEQYF. CDR3 DNA: TGTGCCAGCAGTCCGTACAGGGAAGGCCACGAGCAGTACTTC. The chain joins TRBV27 to TRBJ2-7, with a possible D match to TRBD1 (6 bases). The CDR3 runs to 14 residues. Germline CDR1 reads MNHEY; CDR2 reads SMNVEV (reference sequence). V lost 5 bases and J 5 bases, leaving 16 bases between the germline ends.

This clonotype was seen ten or more times. The chain links TRBV6-2 or TRBV6-3 to TRBJ2-4; possibly TRBD1 for D (6 bases). With 7 bases removed from V and 0 bases from J, the gap between germline ends came to 16 bases. The CDR3 has 16 residues. The germline V gene encodes CDR1 MNHEY and CDR2 SVGEGT. The CDR3 protein is CASIPGTTPAKNIQYF. CDR3 DNA: TGTGCCAGCATTCCAGGGACAACCCCAGCCAAAAACATTCAGTACTTC.

This clonotype occurred a few times. The rearrangement joins TRBV14 to TRBJ2-2; TRBD2 is a possible D gene (5 bases). The V gene lost 0 bases and the J gene lost 4 bases, with 18 bases spanning the gap. CDR3 length: 18 amino acids. CDR1 is SGHDN, CDR2 FVKESK, per germline. The CDR3 DNA sequence: TGTGCCAGCAGCCAAGATAGCGATTACTCAAGGAGCACCGGGGAGCTGTTTTTT. This gives the protein CASSQDSDYSRSTGELFF.

This clonotype came up many times. The CDR3 sequence: CASSQELSGAYNEQFF. CDR3 nucleotides: TGTGCCAGCAGCCAAGAGCTTAGCGGAGCCTACAATGAGCAGTTCTTC. V gene TRBV14 combines with J gene TRBJ2-1; possibly TRBD2 for D (6 bases). V gave up 0 bases and J gave up 2 bases, with 11 bases separating them. The CDR3 is 16 amino acids. The germline V gene encodes CDR1 SGHDN and CDR2 FVKESK.

About this clonotype: A read error may account for a junction end that differs from germline. The gene calls are TRBV6-1 and TRBJ1-5; TRBD1 aligns across 10 bases. The length of the CDR3 is 14 residues. CDR1 MNHNS and CDR2 SASEGT come from the germline V gene. In nucleotides, the CDR3 is TGTGTCAGCAGTGGGACAGGGGGCAATCAGCCCCAGCATTTT. Its translation: CVSSGTGGNQPQHF.

The chain recombines TRBV6-1 with TRBJ2-7, with TRBD2 as a possible D gene (6 bases). Germline CDR1 reads MNHNS; CDR2 reads SASEGT. The V gene lost 6 bases and the J gene lost 4 bases, with 13 bases spanning the gap. The CDR3 length is 13 residues. The CDR3 reads CASRPGLPYEQYF. For the CDR3, the DNA is TGTGCCAGCAGGCCGGGACTCCCATACGAGCAGTACTTC.